The 16 T cell receptor beta chains listed next were all sequenced from one sample in a study of T-cell reconstitution after alpha-beta-depleted transplantation in children. This sample's TCRbeta library carried unique molecular identifier barcodes. TCRdb used MiXCR to reprocess the PCR reads, holding one entry per CDR3 protein. Here the sample spans hundreds of thousands of distinct CDR3 sequences, under 15% being singletons. The sequencing here drew on PBMCs, mostly from graft donor cells, taken 360 days after TCRalphabeta/CD19-depleted stem cell transplant. The receptors stem from a male patient aged 10 to 17 who had a stem cell transplant for acute myeloid leukemia, so the T cells may come from the graft donor.

This clonotype was picked up a small number of times. The chain couples TRBV6-2 or TRBV6-3 to TRBJ2-2; weak D call: TRBD2 (6 bases). V was pared by 5 bases and J by 4 bases, with 14 bases between. This CDR3 is 15 amino acids long. Germline V gives CDR1 MNHEY, CDR2 SVGEGT. Written as DNA, the CDR3 is TGTGCCAGCAGTCAACCGGGACTCATCACCGGGGAGCTGTTTTTT. Its translation is CASSQPGLITGELFF.

This clonotype was found many times. This CDR3 reads CSSKRETGELFF. The CDR3 nucleotides are TGCAGCTCCAAGCGTGAGACCGGGGAGCTGTTTTTT. The chain carries TRBV29-1 and TRBJ2-2; no reliable D call. The V and J ends lost 8 bases and 5 bases respectively, with 12 bases between them. In germline, CDR1 is SQVTM, CDR2 ANQGSEA. The CDR3 length is 12 residues.

V gene TRBV18 combines with J gene TRBJ2-6; D gene unclear. With 4 bases removed from V and 2 bases from J, the gap between germline ends came to 12 bases. The CDR3 extends over 16 amino acids. Looked up from germline, CDR1 is KGHSH and CDR2 is LQKENI. The CDR3 region is CASSLPGVAGANVLTF. DNA for the CDR3: TGTGCCAGCTCACTTCCAGGTGTTGCTGGGGCCAACGTCCTGACTTTC.

This clonotype has at least ten counts. The chain recombines TRBV27 with TRBJ2-7; 11 nucleotides match TRBD2. V lost 4 bases and J lost 3; bases outside the gene matches: 2. The CDR3 is made up of 14 amino acids. Germline CDR1 MNHEY, CDR2 SMNVEV (reference sequence). The CDR3 nucleotides are TGTGCCAGCAGTTCCGGGACTAGCGGCTACGAGCAGTACTTC. Translating gives CASSSGTSGYEQYF.

This clonotype has ten or more counts. The gene calls are TRBV7-2 and TRBJ2-1; no clear D. CDR1 and CDR2 from the germline V gene are SGHTA and FQGNSA. Trimming left V 1 base short and J 10 bases short, with 8 bases between. The CDR3 consists of 12 residues. The CDR3 sequence: CASSLDYTEQFF. DNA of the CDR3: TGTGCCAGCAGCTTAGACTACACGGAGCAGTTCTTC.

This clonotype showed up just a few times. The chain combines TRBV30 with TRBJ2-7; the D is unclear. Germline-derived CDR1 and CDR2 are GTSNPN and SVGIG (reference sequence). V lost 1 base, J lost 4 bases, and 5 bases lay in between. The CDR3 is 11 amino acids. The CDR3 DNA is TGTGCCTGGAGTGGGTCGTACGAGCAGTACTTC. Translated, it gives CAWSGSYEQYF. Full variable domain (missing parts from reference TRBV30 and TRBJ2-7): SQTIHQWPATLVQPVGSPLSLECTVEGTSNPNLYWYRQAAGRGLQLLFYSVGIGQISSEVPQNLSASRPQDRQFILSSKKLLLSDSGFYLCAWSGSYEQYFGPGTRLTVT.

This clonotype was found many times. V gene TRBV5-4 combines with J gene TRBJ2-2, with a weak D call TRBD2 (6 bases). Germline CDR1 and CDR2: SGHNT and YYREEE (reference sequence). This CDR3 is 14 amino acids long. V shed 4 bases and J shed 2 bases, with 9 bases lying between them. This CDR3 is CASSRGTNTGELFF. For the CDR3, the DNA is TGTGCCAGCAGCCGCGGGACTAACACCGGGGAGCTGTTTTTT.

Many counts were recorded for this clonotype. V usage is TRBV2 and J usage is TRBJ2-7; TRBD2 is a possible D gene (6 bases). Per germline, CDR1 SNHLY and CDR2 FYNNEI. V shed 7 bases and J shed 2 bases, with 9 bases lying between them. CDR3 size: 12 residues. Here the CDR3 DNA reads TGTGCCAGCAATGGAGGGACCTACGAGCAGTACTTC. Amino acids: CASNGGTYEQYF.

This clonotype was seen repeatedly, ten times or more. This rearrangement joins TRBV4-3 to TRBJ2-5; D may correspond to TRBD1 or TRBD2 (5 bases each). The V and J ends lost 0 bases and 4 bases respectively, with 15 bases between them. Germline V lookup: CDR1 LGHNA, CDR2 YSLEER. The CDR3 length is 16 residues. The CDR3 here is CASSQDPSGGPETQYF. In DNA, the CDR3 is TGCGCCAGCAGCCAAGATCCCAGTGGGGGTCCAGAGACCCAGTACTTC.

There are a few counts of this clonotype. V gene TRBV12-3 or TRBV12-4 combines with J gene TRBJ1-2; D ambiguous. This CDR3 has 11 amino acids. Trimming stripped 3 bases from V and 8 bases from J, with 7 bases between. In DNA form, the CDR3 reads TGTGCCAGCAGTTTTGCCGGGGGCTACACCTTC. Protein: CASSFAGGYTF.

The V and J genes are TRBV18 and TRBJ2-3; D unresolved. The V and J ends lost 6 bases and 3 bases respectively, with 19 bases between them. This CDR3 region has 16 residues. Germline V CDR1 and CDR2: KGHSH, LQKENI. The DNA of the CDR3 is TGTGCCAGCTCCCGTACCACGACACTGAGGACAGATACGCAGTATTTT. Translation gives CASSRTTTLRTDTQYF.

The chain has TRBV5-1 and TRBJ2-5, with D unclear. Germline-derived CDR1 and CDR2 are SGHRS and YFSETQ. This CDR3 is 14 amino acids long. Deletions cut 7 bases from V and 1 base from J, with 14 bases between. CDR3 protein: CASGPAAAQETQYF. CDR3 bases: TGCGCCAGCGGGCCGGCAGCCGCCCAAGAGACCCAGTACTTC.

The V gene is TRBV10-2, the J gene TRBJ2-2; no clear D. Germline V gives CDR1 WSHSY, CDR2 SAAADI. The CDR3 extends over 14 amino acids. The germline V and J ends were trimmed by 4 bases and 5 bases, with 11 bases remaining between them. The CDR3 nucleotides are TGCGCCAGCAGTGTAGTGAGTCGGACCGGGGAGCTGTTTTTT. This sequence encodes CASSVVSRTGELFF.

In DNA, the CDR3 is TGTGCCAGCAGCTTAGGCCCATTAAGGAAGACCCAGTACTTC. Translated, it gives CASSLGPLRKTQYF. V usage is TRBV7-2 and J usage is TRBJ2-5; D unresolved. The germline gives CDR1 SGHTA, CDR2 FQGNSA. This CDR3 has 14 amino acids. V lost 1 base, J lost 6 bases, and 12 bases lay in between.

This clonotype was counted only a few times. This rearrangement joins TRBV7-6 to TRBJ2-7; no clear D gene. Germline V lookup: CDR1 SGHVS, CDR2 FNYEAQ. The V end was cut by 0 bases, the J end by 0 bases, with 21 bases between. The CDR3 contains 19 residues. CDR3 sequence: CASSLASFYDDESSYEQYF. In nucleotides, the CDR3 is TGTGCCAGCAGCTTAGCGTCTTTTTATGACGACGAGAGCTCCTACGAGCAGTACTTC.

This clonotype has only a few counts. V usage is TRBV4-3 and J usage is TRBJ2-3, with D unclear. Germline V gives CDR1 LGHNA, CDR2 YSLEER. Trimming shortened V by 6 bases and J by 2 bases, and 24 bases separated the two germline ends. The CDR3 is 18 residues long. DNA of the CDR3: TGCGCCAGCAGACCTACAGTAGGCGTCGACGTATCCACAGATACGCAGTATTTT. Protein: CASRPTVGVDVSTDTQYF.